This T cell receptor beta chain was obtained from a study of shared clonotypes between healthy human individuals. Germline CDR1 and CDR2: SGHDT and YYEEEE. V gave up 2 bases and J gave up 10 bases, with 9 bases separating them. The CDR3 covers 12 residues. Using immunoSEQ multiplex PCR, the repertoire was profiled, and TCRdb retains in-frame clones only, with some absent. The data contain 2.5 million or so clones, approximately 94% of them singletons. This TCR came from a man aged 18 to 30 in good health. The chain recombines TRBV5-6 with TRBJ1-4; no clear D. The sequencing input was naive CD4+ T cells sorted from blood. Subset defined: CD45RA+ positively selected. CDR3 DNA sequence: TGTGCCAGCAGCTTAAGCAGCATAAAACTGTTTTTT. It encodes CASSLSSIKLFF.